The entry below describes one TCR beta chain. The sample belongs to a study of blood T cell repertoires in COVID-19. The wider study: The origin of the acute and convalescent COVID-19 samples was the United States, Italy and Spain.

Germline CDR1 and CDR2: KGHSH and LQKENI. The length of the CDR3 is 18 residues. The J segment lost 0 bases and the V segment lost 3 bases, leaving 11 bases of the junction unmatched. As processed by the authors: From reference gene primer amplification, estimates of nucleated cell counts were derived. The data were produced by immunoSEQ multiplex PCR, yet TCRdb's version contains in-frame clones alone and is incomplete. V and J calls and clone size are those listed in that table; D and trimming were worked out from the DNA. This table has 250,000 to 300,000 clones, about nine tenths appearing once. The TCR sequence derives from a man aged 50 to 59 with acute or convalescent COVID-19. The chain uses TRBV18 and TRBJ1-1; 9 bases match TRBD1. Sequencing input: peripheral blood. CDR3 in DNA: TGTGCCAGCTCACCGCACCGGGACAGGGCTTTGGTGAACACTGAAGCTTTCTTT. This codes for CASSPHRDRALVNTEAFF.